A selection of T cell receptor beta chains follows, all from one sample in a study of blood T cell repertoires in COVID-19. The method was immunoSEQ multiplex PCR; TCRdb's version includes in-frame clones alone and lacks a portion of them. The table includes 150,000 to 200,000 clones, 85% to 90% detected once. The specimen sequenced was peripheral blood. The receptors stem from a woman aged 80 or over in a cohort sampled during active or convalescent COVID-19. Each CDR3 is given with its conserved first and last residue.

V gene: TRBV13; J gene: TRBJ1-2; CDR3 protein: CASSFGQGGYGYTF
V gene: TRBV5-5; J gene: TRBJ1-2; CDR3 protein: CASSLWLDRNYGYTF
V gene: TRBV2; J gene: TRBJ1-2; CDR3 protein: CASSEGQASRTF
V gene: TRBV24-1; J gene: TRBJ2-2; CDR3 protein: CATKRGDTGELFF
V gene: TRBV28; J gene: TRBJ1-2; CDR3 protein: CASSLDSRYTF
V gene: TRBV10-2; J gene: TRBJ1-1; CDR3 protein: CASRGGKPEAFF
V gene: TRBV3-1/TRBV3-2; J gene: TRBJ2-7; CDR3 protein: CASSQAVEQYF
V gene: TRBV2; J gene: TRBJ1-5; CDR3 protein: CASSVGPGANQPQHF
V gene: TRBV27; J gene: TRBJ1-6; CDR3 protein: CASSLSQGIRSPLHF
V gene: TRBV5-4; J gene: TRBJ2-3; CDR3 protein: CASSLLPRTSTDTQYF
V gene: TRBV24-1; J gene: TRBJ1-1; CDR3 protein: CATSDGGTVEAFF
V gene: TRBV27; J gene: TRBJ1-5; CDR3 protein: CASSLSKGSSNQPQHF
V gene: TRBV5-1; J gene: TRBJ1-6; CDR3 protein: CASSLGQGSYNSPLHF
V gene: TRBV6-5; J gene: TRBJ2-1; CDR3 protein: CASWTGLDEQFF
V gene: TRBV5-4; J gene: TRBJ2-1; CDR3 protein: CASSPLRSGPSYNEQFF
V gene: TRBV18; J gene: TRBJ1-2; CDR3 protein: CASSPPMGQGAINYGYTF
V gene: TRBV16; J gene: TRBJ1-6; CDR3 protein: CASSQLQRSSYNSPLHF
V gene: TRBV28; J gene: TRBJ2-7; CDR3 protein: CASGVQGLAYEQYF
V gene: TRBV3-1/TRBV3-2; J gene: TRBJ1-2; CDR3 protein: CASSQGPTGTELANYGYTF
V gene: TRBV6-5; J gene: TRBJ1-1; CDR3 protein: CASGRVRNTEAFF
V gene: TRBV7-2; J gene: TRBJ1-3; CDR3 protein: CASSFVLVQGASGNTIYF
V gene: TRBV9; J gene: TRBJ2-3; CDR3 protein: CASSRGGSADTQYF
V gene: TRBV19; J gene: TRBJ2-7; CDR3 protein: CASSIGTGSEQYF
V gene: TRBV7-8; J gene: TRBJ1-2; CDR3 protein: CASSSDRGGGYTF
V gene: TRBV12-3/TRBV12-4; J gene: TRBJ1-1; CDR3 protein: CASTPQGRTEAFF
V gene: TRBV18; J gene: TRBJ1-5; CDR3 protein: CASSLGQGGNQPQHF
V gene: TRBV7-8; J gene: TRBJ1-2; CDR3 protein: CASSPTRQGSNYGYTF
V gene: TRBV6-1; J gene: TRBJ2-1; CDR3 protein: CASSERGTHGSYNEQFF
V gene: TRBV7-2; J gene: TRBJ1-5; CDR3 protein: CASSLVGGQVLVQPQHF
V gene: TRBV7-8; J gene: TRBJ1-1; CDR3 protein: CASKPTGRNTEAFF
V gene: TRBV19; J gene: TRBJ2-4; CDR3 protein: CATRGGEKNIQYF
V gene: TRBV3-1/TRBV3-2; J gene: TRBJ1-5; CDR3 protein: CASSLGRGRGQPQHF
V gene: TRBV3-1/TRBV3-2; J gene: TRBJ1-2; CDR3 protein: CASSQVDRVNYGYTF
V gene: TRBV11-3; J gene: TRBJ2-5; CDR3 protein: CASSRGGAEETQYF
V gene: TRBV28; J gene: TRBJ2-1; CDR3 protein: CASSLVLAGGHEQFF
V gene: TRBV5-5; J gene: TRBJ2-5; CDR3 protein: CASSFSGLLETQYF
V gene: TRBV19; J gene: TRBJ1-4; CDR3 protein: CASTPGDSGNEKLFF
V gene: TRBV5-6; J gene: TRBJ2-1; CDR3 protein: CASSLYGTALGFF
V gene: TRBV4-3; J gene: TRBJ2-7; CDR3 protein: CASSQDRWEPGYEQYF
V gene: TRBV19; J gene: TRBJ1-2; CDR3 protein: CASSISTGRGRGYGYTF
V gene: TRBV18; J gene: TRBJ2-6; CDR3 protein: CASSLVSGANVLTF
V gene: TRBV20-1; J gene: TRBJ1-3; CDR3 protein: CSASGGRDGNTIYF
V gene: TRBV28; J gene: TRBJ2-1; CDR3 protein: CASSSPGTSYEQFF
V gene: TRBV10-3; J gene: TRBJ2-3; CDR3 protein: CAITSVEGGPTDTQYF
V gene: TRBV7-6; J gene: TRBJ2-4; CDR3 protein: CASSPRPPALAKNIQYF
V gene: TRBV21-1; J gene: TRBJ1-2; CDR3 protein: CASSKAGASNYGYTF
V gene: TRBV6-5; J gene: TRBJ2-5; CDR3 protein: CASMYDYQETQYF
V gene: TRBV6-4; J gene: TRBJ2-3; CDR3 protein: CASSDSGGTDTQYF
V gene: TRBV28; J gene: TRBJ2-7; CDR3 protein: CASSLEYEQYF
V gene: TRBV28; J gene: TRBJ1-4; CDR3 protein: CASTPGGGREKLFF
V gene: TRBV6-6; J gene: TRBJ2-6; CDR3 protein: CATTTSSRSGANVLTF
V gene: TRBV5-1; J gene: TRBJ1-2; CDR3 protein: CASSSTGNYGYTF
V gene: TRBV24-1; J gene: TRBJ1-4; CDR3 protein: CATSDSGIDGKLFF
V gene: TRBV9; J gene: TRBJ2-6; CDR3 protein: CASSVGGGSNSGANVLTF